The sequence of this TCR beta chain was determined in a study of Graves' ophthalmopathy and Graves' hyperthyroidism. This clonotype was observed many times. Its antigen is as yet unknown. Overall study results and limits: With about 87% sensitivity and around 81% specificity, a 13-signature model separated ophthalmopathy from stable hyperthyroidism. Most expanded clonotypes from thyroid (those above 0.001 frequency) were also found in blood.

Amplification from RNA transcripts yielded the TCR beta CDR3 regions. The workflow started with a first-round RT-PCR run with HTBI primers and then moved on to a second-round multiplex PCR. Each CDR3 protein is one row after TCRdb ran MiXCR on the multiplex PCR reads. The repertoire has about 480,000 distinct CDR3 sequences, 13% to 15% of them found once; the top ten carry over 8%. V lost 5 bases and J lost 7; bases outside the gene matches: 4. The CDR3 contains 12 residues. Germline V CDR1 and CDR2: DFQATT, SNEGSKA (reference sequence). Among the exclusions were patients with other autoimmune diseases, uncontrolled infections, pregnancy or lactation. Serum thyroxine and TRAb, along with clinical symptoms, thyroid ultrasound and orbital computed tomography, were what diagnosis relied on.

Specimen: blood. This clonotype originated in a woman in her 30s with Graves' ophthalmopathy. This chain connects TRBV20-1 to TRBJ2-2; TRBD1 aligns across 7 bases. CDR3 in DNA: TGCAGTGCTGACAGGGCGGTCGGGGAGCTGTTTTTT. This translates into CSADRAVGELFF.